The sequence of this TCR beta chain was determined in a study of metastatic and nonmetastatic thyroid tumors. Study information: Thyroid patients, malignant and benign, had repertoires compared across blood and tumor or nodule tissue.

Study conclusions and caveats: It was reportedly found that TCR beta diversity was significantly higher in malignant thyroid tumors than in benign nodules, a difference seen in both blood and tumor samples.

No treatment had been given to any patient before thyroid surgery. A remark on this clone: Its antigen is undetermined.

The CDR3 has 16 residues. Germline V gene data show CDR1 as DFQATT and CDR2 as SNEGSKA (reference sequence). The J segment lost 4 bases and the V segment lost 2 bases, leaving 7 bases of the junction unmatched. In the original processing: CDR3 was compared across clinicopathological groups, and the resulting differences were used to build a distant-metastasis classifier for papillary thyroid cancer. TCRdb re-analyzed the PCR reads using MiXCR. TCRdb, not the authors, supplied the V and J calls. The sample shows a few thousand clones, under 45% of them seen only once. Material: adjacent normal tissue. The sequence came from a male donor with papillary thyroid cancer or a benign thyroid nodule (not recorded which). Some clones in this sample may be carry-over from other donors' samples. The chain joins TRBV20-1 to TRBJ2-2; 10 nucleotides match TRBD2. In DNA, the CDR3 is TGCAGTGCTAGACCCGTAGCGGGGGGCCTCACCGGGGAGCTGTTTTTT. Amino acids: CSARPVAGGLTGELFF.